This T cell receptor beta chain was sequenced for a study of tumor-infiltrating lymphocytes in primary liver carcinoma. Study information: The patient population consisted of men and women between 30 and 69 years of age. Study results and limitations: A significantly higher top-250-clone fraction was found in tumors than in blood (p = 0.039). Overlap in tumor-adjacent and tumor-blood pairs fell below that of tumor region pairs.

Starting material for RNA and DNA co-extraction consisted of about 17-34 mg of unsorted bulk tissue. From roughly 0.55 ug of total RNA, TCR beta-specific cDNA was reverse-transcribed using a constant-region primer. A slightly modified ARM-PCR protocol with three nested multiplex PCR rounds produced these TCR beta libraries. TCRdb re-analysed the multiplex PCR reads in MiXCR, keeping a single row per CDR3 protein. Among 90,000 to 150,000 distinct CDR3 sequences, nearly 70% were seen once, and the ten largest hold 8% to 9%. Concerning this clonotype itself: What it recognizes is unknown.

The TCR was taken from an older woman with primary liver carcinoma and hepatitis B virus infection. Sequencing was performed on tumor-adjacent normal liver tissue.

CDR3 amino acids: CASSLASGNTEAFF. In DNA form, the CDR3 reads TGCGCCAGCAGCTTGGCATCAGGCAACACTGAAGCTTTCTTT. J is TRBJ1-1 and V is TRBV5-1; D gene unclear. V shed 0 bases and J shed 2 bases, with 8 bases lying between them. This CDR3 has 14 amino acids. From germline, CDR1 is SGHRS and CDR2 YFSETQ.